A selection of T cell receptor beta chains follows, all from one sample in a study of blood T cell repertoires in COVID-19. Profiling relied on immunoSEQ multiplex PCR, and the TCRdb table lists in-frame clones only, not all of them. The sample holds some 170,000 clones; roughly 90% are singletons and the top ten take about 1.2%. Sequenced: PBMCs or T cells enriched from blood (not recorded which). The receptor source for this set is a human donor with acute COVID-19. The donor label of this sample is uncertain. CDR3s include the opening cysteine and the closing phenylalanine or tryptophan. Some rows mark clone size as missing; the rest say once, few, many or name a class of expanded clone.

clone size: -
V gene: TRBV4-3
CDR3 protein: CASSRSDSGGADTQYF

clone size: -
V gene: TRBV7-8
CDR3 protein: CASSLATGSPEAFF

clone size: -
V gene: TRBV5-4
CDR3 protein: CASSPRTSGGAETQYF

clone size: few
V gene: TRBV27
CDR3 protein: CASIVFLRGSGQPQHF

clone size: -
V gene: TRBV25-1
CDR3 protein: CASSDSGQGAGEQYF

clone size: -
V gene: TRBV10-3
CDR3 protein: CAISEAGQGNQPQHF

clone size: -
V gene: TRBV10-3
CDR3 protein: CAISESRNSGGAYEQYF

clone size: -
V gene: TRBV7-9
CDR3 protein: CASSPRGYEQYF

clone size: once
V gene: TRBV2
CDR3 protein: CAMGETTDTQYF

clone size: -
V gene: TRBV6-5
CDR3 protein: CASSYSGQINYGYTF

clone size: -
V gene: TRBV5-6
CDR3 protein: CASSFTTGITEAFF

clone size: -
V gene: TRBV6-5
CDR3 protein: CASSYSQDLGEQFF

clone size: -
V gene: TRBV7-8
CDR3 protein: CASSLEYNYGYTF

clone size: -
V gene: TRBV2
CDR3 protein: CASRGTGVGNQPQHF

clone size: -
V gene: TRBV4-3
CDR3 protein: CASSPPGTGIYGYTF

clone size: -
V gene: TRBV7-9
CDR3 protein: CASSSVRGTLEAFF

clone size: -
V gene: TRBV3-1/TRBV3-2
CDR3 protein: CASSQQGKNTEAFF

clone size: -
V gene: TRBV9
CDR3 protein: CASSVDTGGYGYTF

clone size: -
V gene: TRBV12-3/TRBV12-4
CDR3 protein: CASGDSYFEPQHF

clone size: -
V gene: TRBV11-3
CDR3 protein: CASSPGQELDTQYF

clone size: -
V gene: TRBV13
CDR3 protein: CASSPPTSGGLADTQYF

clone size: -
V gene: TRBV18
CDR3 protein: CASSLVRQGGQPQHF

clone size: once
V gene: TRBV5-6
CDR3 protein: CASSLEEGVKYF

clone size: -
V gene: TRBV11-2
CDR3 protein: CASSLVAYPDTGELFF

clone size: -
V gene: TRBV6-6
CDR3 protein: CASSYSVGRGGSPLHF

clone size: -
V gene: TRBV5-1
CDR3 protein: CASSFQGVSTDTQYF

clone size: -
V gene: TRBV7-9
CDR3 protein: CASGEADTQYF

clone size: -
V gene: TRBV11-2
CDR3 protein: CASSFGLAKYEQYF

clone size: once
V gene: TRBV5-4
CDR3 protein: CASSGQGVVEQYF

clone size: -
V gene: TRBV7-9
CDR3 protein: CASSLLLGGGVQETQYF

clone size: -
V gene: TRBV3-1/TRBV3-2
CDR3 protein: CASSQRGQGEAFF

clone size: -
V gene: TRBV19
CDR3 protein: CASSITEGTDTQYF

clone size: -
V gene: TRBV5-1
CDR3 protein: CASSLASSGGRYEQYF